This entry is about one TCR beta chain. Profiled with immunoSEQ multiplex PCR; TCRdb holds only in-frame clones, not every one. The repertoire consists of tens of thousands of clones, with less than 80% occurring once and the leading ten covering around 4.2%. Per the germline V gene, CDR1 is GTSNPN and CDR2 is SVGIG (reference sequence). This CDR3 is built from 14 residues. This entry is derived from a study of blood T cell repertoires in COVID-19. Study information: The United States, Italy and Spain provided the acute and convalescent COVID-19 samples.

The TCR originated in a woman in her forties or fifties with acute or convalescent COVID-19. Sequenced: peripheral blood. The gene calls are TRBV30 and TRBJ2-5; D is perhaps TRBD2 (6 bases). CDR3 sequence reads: CAGGKVGRQETQYF. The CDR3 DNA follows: TGTGCTGGAGGGAAGGTCGGTCGACAAGAGACCCAGTACTTC.